This T cell receptor beta chain was retrieved from a study of shared clonotypes between healthy human individuals. At the level of the study: Three plates each covered CD4 naive and memory; CD8 naive two, CD8 memory one.

CD45RO-negative CD8 cells positively selected for CCR7 made up the naive population, which excluded terminally differentiated effector memory CD45RA+ cells. Every contributor of samples was a Caucasian grown-up residing in Nashville, Tennessee. Trimming pared 4 bases from V and 2 bases from J, leaving 12 bases between. CDR1 SGHDN and CDR2 FVKESK come from the germline V gene. The CDR3 has 16 residues. In the authors' workflow: Without quality scores, immunoSEQ junctional reads could not be filtered like full-length reads. Profiled with immunoSEQ multiplex PCR; TCRdb holds only in-frame clones, not every one. V, J and clone size reflect that table, while D and trimming were determined from the DNA. The sample shows around 2,000,000 clones, roughly 95% of them seen only once.

What was sequenced was naive CD8+ T cells sorted from blood. J is TRBJ1-6 and V is TRBV14; the D gene is possibly TRBD1 (6 bases). This TCR derives from a man aged 18 to 30 in good health. The CDR3 protein is CASSLPGATYNSPLHF. CDR3 sequence (DNA): TGTGCCAGCAGCCTGCCGGGGGCTACCTATAATTCACCCCTCCACTTT. Based on the CDR3 plus reference TRBV14 and TRBJ1-6, the full variable domain is EAGVTQFPSHSVIEKGQTVTLRCDPISGHDNLYWYRRVMGKEIKFLLHFVKESKQDESGMPNNRFLAERTGGTYSTLKVQPAELEDSGVYFCASSLPGATYNSPLHFGNGTRLTVT.